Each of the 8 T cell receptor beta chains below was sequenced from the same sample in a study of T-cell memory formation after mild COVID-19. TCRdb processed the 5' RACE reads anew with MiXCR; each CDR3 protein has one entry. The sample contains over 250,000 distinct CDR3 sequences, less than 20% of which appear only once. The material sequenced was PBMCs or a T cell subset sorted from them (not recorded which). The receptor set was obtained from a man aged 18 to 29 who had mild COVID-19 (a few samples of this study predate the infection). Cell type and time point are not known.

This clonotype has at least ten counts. The CDR3 DNA is TGTGCCAGCAGTTACTCGGAGCTAGGGGGGACCTACGAGCAGTACTTC. Translated: CASSYSELGGTYEQYF. The chain carries TRBV6-5 and TRBJ2-7, with D possibly being TRBD1 or TRBD2 (6 bases each). Germline V gene data show CDR1 as MNHEY and CDR2 as SVGAGI. The CDR3 runs 16 residues. V was trimmed by 0 bases and J by 2 bases, leaving 14 bases between them.

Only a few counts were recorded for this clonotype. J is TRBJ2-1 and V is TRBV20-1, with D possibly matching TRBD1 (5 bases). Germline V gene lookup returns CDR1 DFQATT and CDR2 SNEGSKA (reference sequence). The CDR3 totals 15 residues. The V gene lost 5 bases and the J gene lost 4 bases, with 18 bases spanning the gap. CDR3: CSALPPGSVYNEQFF. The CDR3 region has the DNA TGCAGTGCTCTGCCGCCAGGGTCAGTGTACAATGAGCAGTTCTTC.

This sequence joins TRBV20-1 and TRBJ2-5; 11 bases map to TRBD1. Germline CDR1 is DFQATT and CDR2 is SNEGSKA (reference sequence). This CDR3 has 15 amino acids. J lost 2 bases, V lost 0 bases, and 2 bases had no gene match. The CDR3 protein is CSAREGQGAQETQYF. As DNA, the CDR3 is TGCAGTGCTAGAGAAGGACAGGGGGCACAAGAGACCCAGTACTTC.

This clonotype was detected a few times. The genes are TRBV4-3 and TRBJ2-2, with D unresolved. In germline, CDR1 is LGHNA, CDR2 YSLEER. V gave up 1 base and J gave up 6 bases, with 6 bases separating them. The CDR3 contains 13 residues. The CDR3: CASSQGDSGELFF. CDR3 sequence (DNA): TGCGCCAGCAGCCAAGGGGATTCCGGGGAGCTGTTTTTT.

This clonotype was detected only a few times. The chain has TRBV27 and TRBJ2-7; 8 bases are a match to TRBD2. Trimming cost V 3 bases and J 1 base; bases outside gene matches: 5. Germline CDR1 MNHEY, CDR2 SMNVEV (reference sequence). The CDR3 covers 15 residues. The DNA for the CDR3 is TGTGCCAGCAGTTTCCGGGGGGGCTCTTCCTACGAGCAGTACTTC. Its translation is CASSFRGGSSYEQYF.

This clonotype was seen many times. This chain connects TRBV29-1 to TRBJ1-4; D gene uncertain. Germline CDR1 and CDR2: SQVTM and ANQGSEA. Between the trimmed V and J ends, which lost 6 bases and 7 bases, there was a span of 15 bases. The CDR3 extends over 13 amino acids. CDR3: CSVKSLPGEKLFF. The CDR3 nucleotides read TGCAGCGTAAAATCCCTGCCCGGTGAAAAACTGTTTTTT.

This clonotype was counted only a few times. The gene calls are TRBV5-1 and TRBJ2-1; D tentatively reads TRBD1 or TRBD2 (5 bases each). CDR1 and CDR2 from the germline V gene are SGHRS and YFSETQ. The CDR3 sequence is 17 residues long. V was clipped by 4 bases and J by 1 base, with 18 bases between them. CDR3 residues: CASSGLFGAFSYNEQFF. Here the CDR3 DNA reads TGCGCCAGCAGCGGATTATTCGGGGCCTTTTCCTACAATGAGCAGTTCTTC.

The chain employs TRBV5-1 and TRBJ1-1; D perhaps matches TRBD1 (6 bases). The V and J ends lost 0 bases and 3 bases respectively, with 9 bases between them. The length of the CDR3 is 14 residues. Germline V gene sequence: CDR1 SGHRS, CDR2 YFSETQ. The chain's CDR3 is CASSLARTDTEAFF. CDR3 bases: TGCGCCAGCAGCTTGGCTCGGACAGACACTGAAGCTTTCTTT.